These 25 T cell receptor beta chains share one sample of origin, sequenced in a study of T cell responses to AZD1222 COVID-19 vaccine. TCRdb's copy holds only in-frame clones and misses some; the assay was immunoSEQ multiplex PCR. The table includes around 200,000 clones, approximately 94% detected once. The material sequenced was peripheral blood, taken 28 days after the second AZD1222 dose. The receptors here all came from an adult who received the AZD1222 COVID-19 vaccine.

The genes are TRBV27 and TRBJ2-6; D may be TRBD1 (6 bases). Trimming removed 3 bases at V and 0 bases at J, with 15 bases between. The CDR3 runs 18 residues. Germline V gene sequence: CDR1 MNHEY, CDR2 SMNVEV (reference sequence). CDR3: CASSFVGGAGSGANVLTF. In DNA form, the CDR3 reads TGTGCCAGCAGTTTTGTTGGGGGCGCAGGCTCTGGGGCCAACGTCCTGACTTTC.

CDR3 amino acids: CASSFSYPGGPQETQYF. The CDR3 nucleotides are TGCGCCAGCAGCTTTTCCTATCCCGGGGGGCCTCAAGAGACCCAGTACTTC. The chain carries TRBV5-1 and TRBJ2-5; tentatively, D is TRBD2 (7 bases). The CDR3 spans 17 residues. The germline V gene has CDR1 SGHRS and CDR2 YFSETQ. V lost 2 bases and J 2 bases, leaving 19 bases between the germline ends.

Here the CDR3 DNA reads TGTGCCAGTAGTATAGATTTCGGGACAGGACCTGAAAAACTGTTTTTT. It specifies CASSIDFGTGPEKLFF. The V call is TRBV19, the J call TRBJ1-4; 8 positions agree with TRBD1. V lost 0 bases and J lost 7; bases outside the gene matches: 7. The germline CDR1 and CDR2 sequences are LNHDA and SQIVND (reference sequence). The CDR3 is 16 residues long.

This rearrangement joins TRBV19 to TRBJ2-5; 7 bases agree with TRBD1. The V and J ends lost 10 bases and 4 bases, in that order; junction bases with no gene match: 15. The length of the CDR3 is 15 residues. Per the germline V gene, CDR1 is LNHDA and CDR2 is SQIVND (reference sequence). Written as DNA, the CDR3 is TGTGCCACCAGACCCCGGGACAGATTGGGAGAGACCCAGTACTTC. It is translated as CATRPRDRLGETQYF.

This sequence joins TRBV24-1 and TRBJ1-2, with 11 positions matching TRBD1. The V and J ends lost 6 bases and 5 bases, in that order; junction bases with no gene match: 1. CDR1 KGHDR and CDR2 SFDVKD come from the germline V gene. The CDR3 is made up of 13 amino acids. CDR3 nucleotides: TGTGCCACCAGTTGGGACAGGGGGTATGGCTACACCTTC. Translation gives CATSWDRGYGYTF.

The genes are TRBV3-1 (or the pseudogene TRBV3-2) and TRBJ2-3, with D unclear. V was shortened by 0 bases and J by 6 bases, with 4 bases between the two germline ends. This CDR3 has 12 residues. The germline V gene encodes CDR1 LGHDT and CDR2 YNNKEL (reference sequence). In DNA form, the CDR3 reads TGTGCCAGCAGCCAAGAATGGGATACGCAGTATTTT. Its translation: CASSQEWDTQYF.

The chain couples TRBV11-2 to TRBJ2-1; TRBD2 matches at 7 bases. The CDR3 sequence is 14 residues long. The junction had 7 bases not matched to a gene; V was cut back by 5 bases and J by 6 bases. Germline CDR1 and CDR2: SGHAT and FQNNGV. Here the CDR3 reads CASSPLSGGNEQFF. The CDR3 DNA reads TGTGCCAGCAGCCCACTGTCGGGGGGCAATGAGCAGTTCTTC.

This rearrangement joins TRBV7-9 to TRBJ2-5; possibly TRBD2 for D (6 bases). CDR1 SEHNR and CDR2 FQNEAQ come from the germline V gene (reference sequence). The CDR3 length is 15 residues. Trimming shortened V by 5 bases and J by 4 bases, and 17 bases separated the two germline ends. This chain's CDR3 is CASSGKTGAPETQYF. DNA of the CDR3: TGTGCCAGCAGCGGTAAAACGGGAGCCCCAGAGACCCAGTACTTC.

The rearrangement uses TRBV5-1 and TRBJ2-7; D is possibly TRBD2 (6 bases). V was cut by 9 bases and J by 0 bases, with 16 bases left in between. Germline CDR1 is SGHRS and CDR2 is YFSETQ. The length of the CDR3 is 14 residues. The CDR3 loop reads CATRERANSYEQYF. The DNA for the CDR3 is TGCGCCACAAGGGAGCGGGCAAACTCCTACGAGCAGTACTTC.

The J gene is TRBJ1-5, the V gene TRBV24-1; no clear D. The length of the CDR3 is 14 residues. V dropped 5 bases and J dropped 0 bases, with 7 bases sitting between them. Germline CDR1 is KGHDR and CDR2 is SFDVKD. As DNA, the CDR3 is TGTGCCACCAGTGGTGACGGTAGCAATCAGCCCCAGCATTTT. Protein: CATSGDGSNQPQHF.

Only one count was recorded for this clone. This sequence joins TRBV12-3 or TRBV12-4 and TRBJ1-1; D uncertain. V lost 3 bases, J lost 3 bases, and 5 bases lay in between. This CDR3 is 12 amino acids long. The CDR3 loop reads CASSFRDTEAFF. DNA of the CDR3: TGTGCCAGCAGTTTCAGAGACACTGAAGCTTTCTTT.

The rearrangement links TRBV5-1 to TRBJ1-3; 12 bases agree with TRBD1. V trimming: 1 base; J trimming: 15 bases; junction bases outside the gene matches: 2. The CDR3 length is 12 residues. Germline values: CDR1 SGHRS, CDR2 YFSETQ. The chain's CDR3 is CASSLMGQGAYF. The CDR3 DNA sequence: TGCGCCAGCAGCTTGATGGGACAGGGGGCATATTTT.

The chain couples TRBV28 to TRBJ2-7, with D tentatively TRBD1 or TRBD2 (6 bases each). The V end lost 8 bases, the J end lost 2 bases, and 13 bases lay between the germline ends. The CDR3 runs 13 residues. Germline V gene lookup returns CDR1 MDHEN and CDR2 SYDVKM. CDR3 in amino acids: CASRRGYTYEQYF. The CDR3 DNA follows: TGTGCCAGCCGGAGGGGGTATACCTACGAGCAGTACTTC.

The chain uses TRBV2 and TRBJ1-2, with 7 bases aligning to TRBD1. Germline V gene lookup returns CDR1 SNHLY and CDR2 FYNNEI. The CDR3 consists of 16 residues. J lost 6 bases, V lost 3 bases, and 13 bases had no gene match. Written as DNA, the CDR3 is TGTGCCAGCAGTGACAGAAAGGTGGGACAGAAAGATGGCTACACCTTC. As protein: CASSDRKVGQKDGYTF.

V gene TRBV30 combines with J gene TRBJ2-7; D gene ambiguous. Germline V gene data show CDR1 as GTSNPN and CDR2 as SVGIG (reference sequence). V gave up 0 bases and J gave up 3 bases, with 12 bases separating them. The CDR3 is made up of 14 amino acids. CDR3 region: CAWSVVWASYEQYF. The CDR3 region has the DNA TGTGCCTGGAGTGTAGTTTGGGCGAGCTACGAGCAGTACTTC.

The V and J genes are TRBV18 and TRBJ2-1, with TRBD2 as a possible D gene (5 bases). This CDR3 is 16 amino acids long. Trimming pared 5 bases from V and 1 base from J, leaving 15 bases between. CDR1 is KGHSH, CDR2 LQKENI, per germline. CDR3 residues: CASSSRGRGSYNEQFF. The CDR3 coding sequence is TGTGCCAGCTCATCGCGCGGTCGAGGGTCCTACAATGAGCAGTTCTTC.

V usage is TRBV14 and J usage is TRBJ2-7; no reliable D call. This CDR3 comprises 14 residues. The germline gives CDR1 SGHDN, CDR2 FVKESK. V was shortened by 0 bases and J by 5 bases, with 11 bases between the two germline ends. The CDR3 sequence: CASSQDAGYDEQYF. CDR3 DNA sequence: TGTGCCAGCAGCCAAGATGCCGGGTACGACGAGCAGTACTTC.

The rearrangement joins TRBV2 to TRBJ1-2, with D perhaps TRBD1 (5 bases). This CDR3 comprises 13 residues. V lost 8 bases and J 6 bases, leaving 16 bases between the germline ends. Germline CDR1 reads SNHLY; CDR2 reads FYNNEI. The chain's CDR3 is CASRPGQGDGYTF. In DNA, the CDR3 is TGTGCCAGCCGGCCCGGTCAGGGAGATGGCTACACCTTC.

The rearrangement joins TRBV7-2 to TRBJ1-5, with D tentatively TRBD1 (5 bases). The CDR3 contains 13 residues. CDR1 and CDR2 from the germline V gene are SGHTA and FQGNSA. Between the trimmed V and J ends, which lost 10 bases and 0 bases, there was a span of 10 bases. This chain's CDR3 is CAISQGSNQPQHF. The CDR3 DNA sequence: TGTGCCATCTCCCAGGGTAGCAATCAGCCCCAGCATTTT.

This clone was seen a single time. This chain joins TRBV18 and TRBJ2-1; the match to TRBD2 covers 10 bases. J gave up 7 bases and V 3 bases, and 6 bases lay outside the gene matches. The CDR3 consists of 15 residues. From germline, CDR1 is KGHSH and CDR2 LQKENI. CDR3 sequence reads: CASSPWTSGRNEQFF. CDR3 bases: TGTGCCAGCTCACCTTGGACTAGCGGCAGAAATGAGCAGTTCTTC.

This sequence joins TRBV2 and TRBJ2-7, with no clear D. Trimming shortened V by 5 bases and J by 2 bases, and 10 bases separated the two germline ends. Germline CDR1 is SNHLY and CDR2 is FYNNEI. The CDR3 totals 13 residues. CDR3 sequence reads: CASSYGGAYEQYF. In nucleotides, the CDR3 is TGTGCCAGCAGTTACGGTGGTGCCTACGAGCAGTACTTC.

The CDR3 spells CASSVSRALEAFF. The CDR3 DNA reads as TGTGCCAGCAGTGTCAGCCGGGCCCTTGAAGCTTTCTTT. The J gene is TRBJ1-1, the V gene TRBV2; D ambiguous. The V end was cut by 4 bases, the J end by 7 bases, with 13 bases between. This CDR3 is 13 amino acids long. The germline gives CDR1 SNHLY, CDR2 FYNNEI.

This clone was seen once. The chain joins TRBV18 to TRBJ2-1; D call uncertain. The V gene lost 3 bases and the J gene lost 2 bases, with 14 bases spanning the gap. Germline CDR1 is KGHSH and CDR2 is LQKENI. The CDR3 spans 16 residues. The CDR3 loop is CASSPISILTYNEQFF. In DNA, the CDR3 is TGTGCCAGCTCACCTATCTCTATCCTTACCTACAATGAGCAGTTCTTC.

V is TRBV5-4 and J is TRBJ1-1; 10 bases agree with TRBD1. Germline V CDR1 and CDR2: SGHNT, YYREEE (reference sequence). V gave up 2 bases and J gave up 3 bases; unmatched junction bases: 1. The CDR3 runs to 14 residues. CDR3 in amino acids: CASSFGQGDTEAFF. The DNA of the CDR3 is TGTGCCAGCAGCTTCGGACAGGGGGACACTGAAGCTTTCTTT.

V usage is TRBV28 and J usage is TRBJ2-7; 7 bases fit TRBD1. Per the germline V gene, CDR1 is MDHEN and CDR2 is SYDVKM. The CDR3 has 17 amino acids. V lost 2 bases to trimming and J lost 5 bases; unmatched junction nucleotides: 15. The DNA for the CDR3 is TGTGCCAGCAGTTTACTAGTATACAGGGGTAGTGGGGACGAGCAGTACTTC. This sequence encodes CASSLLVYRGSGDEQYF.